The rows below give T cell receptor beta chains drawn from one sample of a study of cytomegalovirus exposure and HLA in healthy donors. Here immunoSEQ multiplex PCR was the method, and the copy in TCRdb shows in-frame clones only, minus some. The sample includes roughly 120,000 clones, around 8.5% of them seen just once. The sequenced sample was PBMCs. These TCRs come from a man aged 35-49 years in good health and CMV-seronegative. Both conserved end residues are part of each CDR3. Each record gives: J gene, clone size, CDR3 length, V gene, D gene, CDR3 DNA, CDR3 protein. D genes are given only for firm matches. Rows may omit the clone size; those that give it use once, few, many or a size class.

TRBJ2-4 | . | 14 | TRBV5-8 | TRBD1 | TGTGCCAGCAGTTCCGGACAGGGGCGGCACATTCAGTACTTC | CASSSGQGRHIQYF
TRBJ2-3 | . | 14 | TRBV2 | . | TGTGCCAGCAGTGAAATAGGGGGCACAGATACGCAGTATTTT | CASSEIGGTDTQYF
TRBJ1-2 | few | 14 | TRBV30 | . | TGTGCCTGCCCTTTGTCAGGTATTCCCTCTGGCTACACCTTC | CACPLSGIPSGYTF
TRBJ2-1 | few | 11 | TRBV30 | . | TGTGCCTGGAGTTTGAGGGTTGAGCAGTTCTTC | CAWSLRVEQFF
TRBJ1-1 | . | 15 | TRBV10-2 | . | TGCGCCAGCAGTGCCGGACAGCACCGTCTCGCTGAAGCTTTCTTT | CASSAGQHRLAEAFF
TRBJ2-3 | many | 16 | TRBV5-1 | TRBD2 | TGCGCCAGCAGCTTGGTTCTAGCGGGGGGCACAGATACGCAGTATTTT | CASSLVLAGGTDTQYF
TRBJ2-1 | few | 14 | TRBV6-4 | TRBD1 | TGTGCCAGCAGCCGACAGGGGGCTGAGAATGAGCAGTTCTTC | CASSRQGAENEQFF
TRBJ2-7 | . | 16 | TRBV7-9 | TRBD1 | TGTGCCAGCAGCCGGGCGGGACAGGGAAGTCCCTACGAGCAGTACTTC | CASSRAGQGSPYEQYF
TRBJ2-1 | . | 12 | TRBV5-1 | TRBD1 | TGCGCCAGCACCACAGGGGGCGATGAGCAGTTCTTC | CASTTGGDEQFF
TRBJ1-4 | few | 15 | TRBV6-4 | TRBD1 | TGTGCCAGCAGTGCCGGACAGGGTCCTAATGAAAAACTGTTTTTT | CASSAGQGPNEKLFF
TRBJ1-1 | few | 15 | TRBV4-2 | . | TGTGCCAGCAGCCCACTACAGGGTCGGGTCTCTGAAGCTTTCTTT | CASSPLQGRVSEAFF
TRBJ1-2 | few | 15 | TRBV7-9 | TRBD1 | TGTGCCAGCAGCTTGTCAGACAGGGGGCTGGGTGGCTACACCTTC | CASSLSDRGLGGYTF
TRBJ1-2 | . | 14 | TRBV7-2 | . | TGTGCCAGCAGCTTAAACAGAAATAACTATGGCTACACCTTC | CASSLNRNNYGYTF
TRBJ1-1 | few | 14 | TRBV9 | . | TGTGCCAGCAGCGCGGGGGGGCTCCGGACTGAAGCTTTCTTT | CASSAGGLRTEAFF
TRBJ2-1 | few | 13 | TRBV30 | . | TGTGCCTGGAGTCGCCGGGGGTACAATGAGCAGTTCTTC | CAWSRRGYNEQFF
TRBJ2-7 | few | 13 | TRBV4-2 | . | TGTGCCAGCAGCCAAGAACAGACCTACGAGCAGTACTTC | CASSQEQTYEQYF
TRBJ2-7 | . | 14 | TRBV4-2 | . | TGTGCCAGCAGCGCCCAAGGAGTCGGCTACGAGCAGTACTTC | CASSAQGVGYEQYF
TRBJ2-7 | . | 14 | TRBV5-1 | . | TGCGCCAGCAGCTTGGTGGGCAGCTCCTACGAGCAGTACTTC | CASSLVGSSYEQYF
TRBJ2-5 | few | 17 | TRBV7-9 | . | TGTGCCAGCAGCTCCCTTTCGACGGGGGAACCCCAAGAGACCCAGTACTTC | CASSSLSTGEPQETQYF
TRBJ1-5 | . | 13 | TRBV19 | TRBD1 | TGTGCCAGTTCCGGGACAGGGCCTCAGCCCCAGCATTTT | CASSGTGPQPQHF
TRBJ1-2 | few | 15 | TRBV7-2 | . | TGTGCCAGCAGCCCAGAGGTCGGGAAGCTGGGCGGCTACACCTTC | CASSPEVGKLGGYTF
TRBJ1-5 | few | 15 | TRBV19 | . | TGTGCCAGTAGCCTGGGAGCGGTTAGCAATCAGCCCCAGCATTTT | CASSLGAVSNQPQHF
TRBJ1-5 | . | 16 | TRBV6-7 | . | TGTGCCAGCAGTTACCAGGACAGCCTTAGCAATCAGCCCCAGCATTTT | CASSYQDSLSNQPQHF
TRBJ2-3 | few | 19 | TRBV5-3 | TRBD2 | TGTGCCAGAAGCCTGGAGTTAGCGGGGGGGCCCTTTCAGACAGATACGCAGTATTTT | CARSLELAGGPFQTDTQYF
TRBJ2-4 | . | 15 | TRBV7-8 | TRBD1 | TGTGCCAGCAGCCGGACAGGGGGTGGCAAAAACATTCAGTACTTC | CASSRTGGGKNIQYF
TRBJ1-6 | . | 14 | TRBV2 | TRBD1 | TGTGCCAGCAGTGGTGACAGGGTAAATTCACCCCTCCACTTT | CASSGDRVNSPLHF
TRBJ2-3 | . | 17 | TRBV4-3 | TRBD2 | TGCGCCAGCAGCCAAGATAGCGGGGCCCAAAATACAGATACGCAGTATTTT | CASSQDSGAQNTDTQYF
TRBJ1-1 | few | 12 | TRBV15 | . | TGTGCCACCCGTGGGGGGGAGACTGAAGCTTTCTTT | CATRGGETEAFF
TRBJ1-2 | . | 14 | TRBV5-6 | . | TGTGCCAGCAGCGGGGGACTAGGGAGCCACGGCTACACCTTC | CASSGGLGSHGYTF
TRBJ1-4 | . | 18 | TRBV2 | TRBD1 | TGTGCCAGCAGTGAAGCGGTAATACAGGGGGTCCCTAATGAAAAACTGTTTTTT | CASSEAVIQGVPNEKLFF
TRBJ2-3 | medium-sized | 15 | TRBV27 | TRBD2 | TGTGCCAGCAGGGTACTAGCGGGAGAAACAGATACGCAGTATTTT | CASRVLAGETDTQYF
TRBJ2-7 | . | 12 | TRBV2 | . | TGTGCCAGCAGAGGAGCCTCCTACGAGCAGTACTTC | CASRGASYEQYF
TRBJ2-1 | few | 16 | TRBV5-1 | TRBD2 | TGCGCCAGCAGCTCGACTAGCGGGGGTTCCTACAATGAGCAGTTCTTC | CASSSTSGGSYNEQFF
TRBJ1-1 | few | 13 | TRBV6-5 | . | TGTGCCAGCGCAGGGGCTGGGAACACTGAAGCTTTCTTT | CASAGAGNTEAFF
TRBJ1-5 | few | 11 | TRBV14 | . | TGTGCCAGCAGGGCCTATCAGCCCCAGCATTTT | CASRAYQPQHF
TRBJ1-1 | few | 14 | TRBV11-3 | . | TGTGCCAGCAGCCCCGGAGCCATGAACACTGAAGCTTTCTTT | CASSPGAMNTEAFF
TRBJ2-5 | . | 17 | TRBV9 | TRBD1 | TGTGCCAGCAGCGCCGGACAGGTTTCAGATGGTAAAGAGACCCAGTACTTC | CASSAGQVSDGKETQYF
TRBJ1-5 | . | 18 | TRBV2 | TRBD1 | TGTGCCAGCAGTGAAGGGACAGGACCTGGACTGGGCAATCAGCCCCAGCATTTT | CASSEGTGPGLGNQPQHF
TRBJ1-2 | . | 13 | TRBV29-1 | TRBD1 | TGCAGCGTGGACACAGGGGGCTCATGGGGCTACACCTTC | CSVDTGGSWGYTF
TRBJ1-1 | . | 12 | TRBV19 | . | TGTGCCAGTACAACAGGGAACACTGAAGCTTTCTTT | CASTTGNTEAFF
TRBJ1-2 | . | 15 | TRBV2 | . | TGTGCCAGCAGTAGTCGGGGGTCATCTAACTATGGCTACACCTTC | CASSSRGSSNYGYTF
TRBJ2-2 | . | 17 | TRBV18 | TRBD1 | TGTGCCAGCTCACCAGTCGCGGACAGGGTAATATCCGGGGAGCTGTTTTTT | CASSPVADRVISGELFF
TRBJ2-1 | . | 15 | TRBV7-9 | TRBD2 | TGTGCCAGCAGCTTAGACGCGGGGGGGTATAATGAGCAGTTCTTC | CASSLDAGGYNEQFF
TRBJ1-5 | . | 15 | TRBV6-1 | TRBD1 | TGTGCCAGCAGTGCATGGACAGGGGACCATCAGCCCCAGCATTTT | CASSAWTGDHQPQHF
TRBJ1-2 | few | 16 | TRBV4-1 | TRBD1 | TGCGCCAGCAGCCCTCAGACAGGGGAGATCCCCTATGGCTACACCTTC | CASSPQTGEIPYGYTF
TRBJ2-1 | . | 17 | TRBV4-1 | TRBD2 | TGCGCCAGCAGCCAAGACACTAGCGCCGGATCCTACAATGAGCAGTTCTTC | CASSQDTSAGSYNEQFF
TRBJ2-1 | . | 16 | TRBV7-3 | TRBD2 | TGTGCCAGCAGCTTAATGGGCGGGACTAGCGCTGATGAGCAGTTCTTC | CASSLMGGTSADEQFF
TRBJ2-1 | few | 15 | TRBV6-1 | TRBD2 | TGTGCCAGCAGTGAAGCGCCAGGTAGCGGGGATGAACAGTTCTTC | CASSEAPGSGDEQFF
TRBJ2-3 | few | 13 | TRBV7-9 | . | TGTGCGTGCCAATTCGGGGGCACAGATACGCAGTATTTT | CACQFGGTDTQYF
TRBJ2-7 | few | 13 | TRBV19 | TRBD1 | TGTGCCAGTAGTCCGGGACAGACCTACGAGCAGTACTTC | CASSPGQTYEQYF
TRBJ2-7 | . | 13 | TRBV2 | . | TGTGCCAGCCAGTGGGACACCATCTACGAGCAGTACTTC | CASQWDTIYEQYF
TRBJ1-1 | many | 12 | TRBV6-5 | . | TGTGCCAGCATGCGGGGCAACACTGAAGCTTTCTTT | CASMRGNTEAFF
TRBJ1-2 | . | 15 | TRBV5-6 | . | TGTGCCAGCAGGTATCAGGGCACCGGCGGCTATGGCTACACCTTC | CASRYQGTGGYGYTF
TRBJ1-4 | many | 13 | TRBV2 | TRBD1 | TGTGCCAGCAAGGGACAGAAAAATGAAAAACTGTTTTTT | CASKGQKNEKLFF
TRBJ1-2 | many | 13 | TRBV19 | TRBD1 | TGTGCCAGTAGCCGCCGGACAGGGAGCGGCTACACCTTC | CASSRRTGSGYTF
TRBJ2-5 | . | 16 | TRBV5-4 | TRBD2 | TGTGCCAGCAGCTTGGCTAGCGGGGGGGCCGGGGAGACCCAGTACTTC | CASSLASGGAGETQYF
TRBJ2-2 | few | 16 | TRBV5-1 | . | TGCGCCAGCAGCTTGTTTGGGCGGGTTGACACCGGGGAGCTGTTTTTT | CASSLFGRVDTGELFF